This T cell receptor beta chain was retrieved from a study of T-cell reconstitution after alpha-beta-depleted transplantation in children. The CDR3 is 13 residues long. Per the germline V gene, CDR1 is GTSNPN and CDR2 is SVGIG (reference sequence). V lost 2 bases and J lost 4, with 12 bases in between. As regards this clonotype: The antigen is unknown.

Study outcomes and limitations: Roughly two months post-transplant, alpha-beta T cells reportedly originated from several hundred graft clones that had expanded.

TCRbeta library construction was performed incorporating unique molecular identifiers. TCRdb re-called the PCR reads with MiXCR, one entry per CDR3 protein. The repertoire holds about 97,000 distinct CDR3 sequences, with about 5.6% as singletons. The chain carries TRBV30 and TRBJ2-7; a weak D match, TRBD1 (5 bases). This TCR was recovered from a female patient aged 2 to 10 who had a stem cell transplant for Fanconi anemia, so the T cells may come from the graft donor. Sequences were derived from PBMCs, mostly from graft donor cells, sampled 60 days after TCRalphabeta/CD19-depleted stem cell transplant. The CDR3 bases are TGTGCCTGGAGTTTGGGGCAGGCTTACGAGCAGTACTTC. Translating gives CAWSLGQAYEQYF.